One sample yielded the 30 T cell receptor beta chains listed below, sequenced in a study of beta chain features in type 1 diabetes. Findings and caveats of the study: Shorter TCRB CDR3s, moderately but significantly so, marked every one of the four CD4+ subsets in Type 1 diabetes patients.

Reverse transcribing all isolated RNA meant expressed TCRB transcripts were sequenced. TCRdb's copy holds only in-frame clones and misses some; the assay was immunoSEQ multiplex PCR. The repertoire holds roughly 260,000 clones, 20% seen once, with 0.028% in the top ten. No antigen has been identified for these receptors. The material sequenced was naive CD4+ T cells from blood. These receptors all stem from a woman between 40 and 50 years old with type 1 diabetes.

The J gene is TRBJ1-5, the V gene TRBV4-1, with D perhaps matching TRBD1 (5 bases). V was clipped by 8 bases and J by 2 bases, with 13 bases between them. The CDR3 runs to 14 residues. Germline CDR1 and CDR2: MGHRA and YSYEKL. Written as DNA, the CDR3 is TGCGCCAGCGGCAGGGATAGTGGCAATCAGCCCCAGCATTTT. The encoded protein is CASGRDSGNQPQHF.

The chain links TRBV28 to TRBJ1-2; no firm D call. V lost 5 bases to trimming and J lost 8 bases, with 6 bases between them. CDR1 is MDHEN, CDR2 SYDVKM, per germline. This CDR3 comprises 10 residues. The CDR3 spells CASSPPGYTF. In DNA form, the CDR3 reads TGTGCCAGCAGTCCTCCCGGCTACACCTTC.

This clone was observed a handful of times. J is TRBJ1-4 and V is TRBV4-2, with 7 bases fitting TRBD1. Per germline, CDR1 LGHNA and CDR2 YNFKEQ. V shed 2 bases and J 8 bases; nucleotides not matched to a gene: 5. The CDR3 contains 14 residues. CDR3: CASSQPRDSEKLFF. CDR3 bases: TGTGCCAGCAGCCAACCCCGGGACAGCGAAAAACTGTTTTTT.

The rearrangement links TRBV6-1 to TRBJ1-3, with a weak D call TRBD1 (5 bases). The CDR3 sequence is 16 residues long. V dropped 0 bases and J dropped 2 bases, with 11 bases sitting between them. The germline V gene encodes CDR1 MNHNS and CDR2 SASEGT. The CDR3 nucleotides are TGTGCCAGCAGTGAAGCCCCGACAGCCGCTGGAAACACCATATATTTT. It is translated as CASSEAPTAAGNTIYF.

The chain couples TRBV5-1 to TRBJ1-6; the D gene is possibly TRBD1 (6 bases). Between the trimmed V and J ends, which lost 1 base and 7 bases, there was a span of 6 bases. Germline lookup yields CDR1 SGHRS and CDR2 YFSETQ. This CDR3 comprises 13 residues. CDR3 bases: TGCGCCAGCAGCTTGACAGGGAATTCACCCCTCCACTTT. This encodes CASSLTGNSPLHF. Full variable domain (remainder filled in from reference TRBV5-1 and TRBJ1-6): KAGVTQTPRYLIKTRGQQVTLSCSPISGHRSVSWYQQTPGQGLQFLFEYFSETQRNKGNFPGRFSGRQFSNSRSEMNVSTLELGDSALYLCASSLTGNSPLHFGNGTRLTVT.

The chain combines TRBV18 with TRBJ2-3; weak D call: TRBD1 (6 bases). The CDR3 totals 13 residues. Germline V CDR1 and CDR2: KGHSH, LQKENI. Trimming cost V 6 bases and J 2 bases, with 9 bases left between them. The CDR3 bases are TGTGCCAGCTCCGGGACAAACACAGATACGCAGTATTTT. It is translated as CASSGTNTDTQYF.

This chain joins TRBV30 and TRBJ2-7, with D uncertain. Germline V gene sequence: CDR1 GTSNPN, CDR2 SVGIG (reference sequence). Trimming took off 1 base at V and 7 bases at J, with 8 bases between the two ends. This CDR3 is built from 11 residues. Here the CDR3 DNA reads TGTGCCTGGAGTGAAGCCGGGGAGCAGTACTTC. This translates into CAWSEAGEQYF.

V and J are TRBV15 and TRBJ2-5; D ambiguous. CDR3 length: 13 residues. Germline CDR1 is LNHNV and CDR2 is YYDKDF (reference sequence). The V end lost 0 bases, the J end lost 11 bases, and 13 bases lay between the germline ends. Here the CDR3 reads CATSRDVGRKQYF. CDR3 nucleotides: TGTGCCACCAGCAGAGATGTTGGCCGAAAGCAGTACTTC.

The genes are TRBV30 and TRBJ1-2, with 9 bases fitting TRBD1. Germline V gives CDR1 GTSNPN, CDR2 SVGIG (reference sequence). The CDR3 loop spans 15 amino acids. V dropped 3 bases and J dropped 4; count of bases not matched to a gene: 9. The CDR3 sequence: CAWSWAGTGIYGYTF. The DNA of the CDR3 is TGTGCCTGGAGCTGGGCCGGGACAGGGATCTATGGCTACACCTTC.

J is TRBJ2-7 and V is TRBV7-2, with 9 bases matching TRBD1. Germline values: CDR1 SGHTA, CDR2 FQGNSA. This CDR3 region has 16 residues. V was pared by 0 bases and J by 2 bases, with 5 bases of the junction left unmatched. The CDR3 coding sequence is TGTGCCAGCAGCTTAGCGGGGACAGGGAAAACCTACGAGCAGTACTTC. As protein: CASSLAGTGKTYEQYF. Complete variable domain (other parts from reference TRBV7-2 and TRBJ2-7): GAGVSQSPSNKVTEKGKDVELRCDPISGHTALYWYRQSLGQGLEFLIYFQGNSAPDKSGLPSDRFSAERTGGSVSTLTIQRTQQEDSAVYLCASSLAGTGKTYEQYFGPGTRLTVT.

In its sample, this clone was seen a few times. This chain uses TRBV28 with TRBJ2-3; weak D call: TRBD1 (6 bases). Between the trimmed V and J ends, which lost 9 bases and 6 bases, there was a span of 28 bases. This CDR3 has 17 residues. Germline CDR1 and CDR2: MDHEN and SYDVKM. The CDR3 region is CASTPGGQGILSDTQYF. The CDR3 bases are TGTGCCAGTACTCCCGGCGGGCAGGGGATACTATCGGATACGCAGTATTTT.

CDR3 bases: TGCGCCAGCAGCTGGACTAGCGGACCGCTGGAGCAGTACTTC. Residues: CASSWTSGPLEQYF. The chain is built from TRBV5-1 and TRBJ2-7; 10 bases line up with TRBD2. Germline-derived CDR1 and CDR2 are SGHRS and YFSETQ. CDR3 length: 14 residues. V gave up 3 bases and J gave up 7 bases; unmatched junction bases: 7.

The J gene is TRBJ2-1, the V gene TRBV4-1; D possibly corresponds to TRBD1 (6 bases). V lost 2 bases and J 4 bases, leaving 15 bases between the germline ends. Looked up from germline, CDR1 is MGHRA and CDR2 is YSYEKL. There are 16 residues in the CDR3. CDR3 region: CASSQILRDNYNEQFF. The CDR3 coding sequence is TGCGCCAGCAGCCAAATCCTCCGGGACAATTACAATGAGCAGTTCTTC.

There are a few counts of this clone. The chain joins TRBV28 to TRBJ1-1; maybe TRBD1 (5 bases). Germline CDR1 reads MDHEN; CDR2 reads SYDVKM. The CDR3 totals 13 residues. The V end lost 7 bases, the J end lost 11 bases, and 20 bases lay between the germline ends. The CDR3 spells CASTLGLTRDAFF. CDR3 DNA: TGTGCCAGCACCTTGGGACTTACCCGGGATGCTTTCTTT.

This clone has a handful of counts. The rearrangement links TRBV6-5 to TRBJ2-4; the match to TRBD1 covers 7 bases. The CDR3 length is 14 residues. V shed 2 bases and J 8 bases; nucleotides not matched to a gene: 6. Germline V CDR1 and CDR2: MNHEY, SVGAGI. The CDR3 region has the DNA TGTGCCAGCAGTTACACACAGGGGCCAGACATTCAGTACTTC. It translates to CASSYTQGPDIQYF.

This clone was counted once. The chain couples TRBV5-4 to TRBJ2-1, with 8 bases identical to TRBD2. This CDR3 region has 15 residues. Germline V CDR1 and CDR2: SGHNT, YYREEE (reference sequence). V shed 4 bases and J 2 bases; nucleotides not matched to a gene: 5. The CDR3 sequence: CASSEGLGAYNEQFF. The CDR3 coding sequence is TGTGCCAGCAGCGAGGGACTAGGCGCCTACAATGAGCAGTTCTTC. Supplemented by reference TRBV5-4 and TRBJ2-1, the full variable domain reads ETGVTQSPTHLIKTRGQQVTLRCSSQSGHNTVSWYQQALGQGPQFIFQYYREEENGRGNFPPRFSGLQFPNYSSELNVNALELDDSALYLCASSEGLGAYNEQFFGPGTRLTVL.

This clone showed up just a few times. The V gene is TRBV19, the J gene TRBJ2-1, with unresolved D. The CDR3 is 16 residues long. Germline assignment: CDR1 LNHDA and CDR2 SQIVND (reference sequence). The V end was cut by 3 bases, the J end by 3 bases, with 15 bases between. In DNA form, the CDR3 reads TGTGCCAGTAGTATCGCGGCTAGGCGAATCTACAATGAGCAGTTCTTC. Translated, it gives CASSIAARRIYNEQFF.

This clone was detected only a few times. V gene TRBV28 combines with J gene TRBJ2-7; perhaps TRBD1 as D (6 bases). CDR3 length equals 15 residues. Germline loops: CDR1 MDHEN, CDR2 SYDVKM. Trimming shortened V by 5 bases and J by 3 bases, and 17 bases separated the two germline ends. The CDR3 DNA sequence: TGTGCCAGCAGTCAGACCGGGACACCCGTCTACGAGCAGTACTTC. It yields the protein CASSQTGTPVYEQYF. The whole variable domain, filled in from reference TRBV28 and TRBJ2-7, reads DVKVTQSSRYLVKRTGEKVFLECVQDMDHENMFWYRQDPGLGLRLIYFSYDVKMKEKGDIPEGYSVSREKKERFSLILESASTNQTSMYLCASSQTGTPVYEQYFGPGTRLTVT.

The V call is TRBV6-6, the J call TRBJ1-1; 10 bases line up with TRBD1. CDR1 MNHNY and CDR2 SVGAGI come from the germline V gene (reference sequence). The CDR3 is 16 residues long. Trimming cost V 5 bases and J 3 bases; bases outside gene matches: 9. The CDR3 bases are TGTGCCAGCAGTGGTCCGGGACAGGGGAGCGACACTGAAGCTTTCTTT. Its protein product is CASSGPGQGSDTEAFF.

In its sample, this clone was seen a few times. The chain employs TRBV2 and TRBJ2-1, with D possibly matching TRBD2 (6 bases). The CDR3 sequence is 13 residues long. V was pared by 7 bases and J by 9 bases, with 16 bases between. From germline, CDR1 is SNHLY and CDR2 FYNNEI. The CDR3 sequence: CASTALGGGEQFF. The CDR3 DNA reads TGTGCCAGCACCGCGCTGGGGGGAGGTGAGCAGTTCTTC. The variable domain in full, completed from reference TRBV2 and TRBJ2-1, reads EPEVTQTPSHQVTQMGQEVILRCVPISNHLYFYWYRQILGQKVEFLVSFYNNEISEKSEIFDDQFSVERPDGSNFTLKIRSTKLEDSAMYFCASTALGGGEQFFGPGTRLTVL.

The chain has TRBV7-9 and TRBJ2-7; D is possibly TRBD1 (5 bases). Germline V lookup: CDR1 SEHNR, CDR2 FQNEAQ (reference sequence). The CDR3 spans 14 residues. Trimming left V 3 bases short and J 5 bases short, with 14 bases between. CDR3: CASSFREGVHEQYF. CDR3 coding DNA: TGTGCCAGCAGCTTCAGGGAAGGGGTCCACGAGCAGTACTTC.

The chain combines TRBV15 with TRBJ1-1, with TRBD1 identical over 8 bases. V trimming: 2 bases; J trimming: 4 bases; junction bases outside the gene matches: 12. This CDR3 comprises 17 residues. Germline V gene sequence: CDR1 LNHNV, CDR2 YYDKDF (reference sequence). The CDR3 loop is CATSRFPGQASSTEAFF. The CDR3 nucleotides read TGTGCCACCAGCAGATTTCCGGGACAGGCATCTAGCACTGAAGCTTTCTTT. The variable domain in full, completed from reference TRBV15 and TRBJ1-1, reads DAMVIQNPRYQVTQFGKPVTLSCSQTLNHNVMYWYQQKSSQAPKLLFHYYDKDFNNEADTPDNFQSRRPNTSFCFLDIRSPGLGDTAMYLCATSRFPGQASSTEAFFGQGTRLTVV.

The sample holds a few counts of this clone. The chain combines TRBV2 with TRBJ1-1, with no clear D. The CDR3 is 14 amino acids. Trimming stripped 1 base from V and 0 bases from J, with 6 bases between. Germline V gene data show CDR1 as SNHLY and CDR2 as FYNNEI. CDR3: CASSEGLLNTEAFF. The CDR3, as DNA: TGTGCCAGCAGTGAAGGACTGTTGAACACTGAAGCTTTCTTT.

There are a few counts of this clone. The chain is built from TRBV5-6 and TRBJ2-1; weak D call: TRBD2 (6 bases). The V gene lost 1 base and the J gene lost 5 bases, with 13 bases spanning the gap. Germline V gene lookup returns CDR1 SGHDT and CDR2 YYEEEE. This CDR3 is built from 15 residues. The CDR3 is CASSLTGSGDNEQFF. CDR3 in DNA: TGTGCCAGCAGCTTGACCGGGAGTGGCGACAATGAGCAGTTCTTC.

This sequence joins TRBV6-6 and TRBJ2-7, with 9 bases matching TRBD1. The CDR3 has 15 amino acids. With 6 bases clipped from V and 4 bases from J, the junction kept 10 bases outside the gene matches. Germline V CDR1 and CDR2: MNHNY, SVGAGI (reference sequence). The CDR3 sequence is CASRGPRDRAYEQYF. The CDR3 coding sequence is TGTGCCAGCAGGGGTCCCCGGGACAGGGCTTACGAGCAGTACTTC.

This clone was seen a few times. The rearrangement joins TRBV5-1 to TRBJ2-3, with TRBD2 matching 9 bases. Germline assignment: CDR1 SGHRS and CDR2 YFSETQ. The CDR3 sequence is 16 residues long. Losses at the gene ends were 4 bases for V and 6 bases for J; bases not matched to a gene: 12. The CDR3 here is CASSPNPSSGMDTQYF. CDR3 coding DNA: TGCGCCAGCAGCCCAAACCCATCTAGCGGGATGGATACGCAGTATTTT.

This clone was seen only a few times. The chain combines TRBV7-2 with TRBJ1-1, with D tentatively TRBD1 (6 bases). Germline V CDR1 and CDR2: SGHTA, FQGNSA. The CDR3 consists of 13 residues. CDR3 loop: CATGGAQNTEAFF. The DNA of the CDR3 is TGTGCGACCGGGGGGGCTCAGAACACTGAAGCTTTCTTT.

This clone turned up a few times. The chain couples TRBV9 to TRBJ1-1, with no clear D. The CDR3 consists of 15 residues. Germline CDR1 is SGDLS and CDR2 is YYNGEE. Deletions cut 0 bases from V and 2 bases from J, with 11 bases between. For the CDR3, the DNA is TGTGCCAGCAGCGTAGCAGCGGGGATAAACACTGAAGCTTTCTTT. Its translation: CASSVAAGINTEAFF. Supplemented by reference TRBV9 and TRBJ1-1, the full variable domain reads DSGVTQTPKHLITATGQRVTLRCSPRSGDLSVYWYQQSLDQGLQFLIQYYNGEERAKGNILERFSAQQFPDLHSELNLSSLELGDSALYFCASSVAAGINTEAFFGQGTRLTVV.

This clone was seen more than once but under ten times. The CDR3 is CASSLWQGAVTDTQYF. The CDR3 coding sequence is TGTGCCAGCAGCTTGTGGCAGGGGGCGGTCACAGATACGCAGTATTTT. The chain has TRBV5-4 and TRBJ2-3, with 8 bases aligning to TRBD1. V was pared by 1 base and J by 2 bases, with 6 bases of the junction left unmatched. This CDR3 contains 16 residues. The germline CDR1 and CDR2 sequences are SGHNT and YYREEE (reference sequence).

In its sample, this clone was seen once. This chain links TRBV9 with TRBJ2-7; no clear D. The CDR3 totals 13 residues. CDR1 is SGDLS, CDR2 YYNGEE, per germline. Deletions cut 2 bases from V and 0 bases from J, with 6 bases between. The CDR3 DNA is TGTGCCAGCAGCGTGTCCTTCTCCTACGAGCAGTACTTC. This codes for CASSVSFSYEQYF.